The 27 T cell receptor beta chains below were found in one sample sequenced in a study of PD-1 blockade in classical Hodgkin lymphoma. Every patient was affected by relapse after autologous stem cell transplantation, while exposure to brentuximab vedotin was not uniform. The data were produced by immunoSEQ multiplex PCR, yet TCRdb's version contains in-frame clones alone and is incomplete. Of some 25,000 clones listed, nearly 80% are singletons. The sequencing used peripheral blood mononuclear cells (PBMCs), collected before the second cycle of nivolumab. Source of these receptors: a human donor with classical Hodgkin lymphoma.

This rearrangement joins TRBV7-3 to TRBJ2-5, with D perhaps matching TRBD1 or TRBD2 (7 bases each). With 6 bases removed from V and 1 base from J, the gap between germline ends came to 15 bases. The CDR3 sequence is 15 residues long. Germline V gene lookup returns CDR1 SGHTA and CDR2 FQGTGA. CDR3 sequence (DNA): TGTGCCAGCAGTGTGGGAGGGGGCGGCCAAGAGACCCAGTACTTC. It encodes CASSVGGGGQETQYF. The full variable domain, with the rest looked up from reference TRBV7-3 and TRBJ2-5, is GAGVSQTPSNKVTEKGKYVELRCDPISGHTALYWYRQSLGQGPEFLIYFQGTGAADDSGLPNDRFFAVRPEGSVSTLKIQRTERGDSAVYLCASSVGGGGQETQYFGPGTRLLVL.

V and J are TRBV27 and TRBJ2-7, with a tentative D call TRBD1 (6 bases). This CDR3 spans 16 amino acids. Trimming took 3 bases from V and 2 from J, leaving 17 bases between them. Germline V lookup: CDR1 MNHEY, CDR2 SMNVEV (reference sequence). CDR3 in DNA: TGTGCCAGCAGTTTCCTCTCCACAGGGCTACCCTACGAGCAGTACTTC. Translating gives CASSFLSTGLPYEQYF.

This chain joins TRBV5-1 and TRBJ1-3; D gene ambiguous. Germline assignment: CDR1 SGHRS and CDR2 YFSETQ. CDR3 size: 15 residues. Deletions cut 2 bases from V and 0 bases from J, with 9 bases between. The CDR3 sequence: CASSFLGISGNTIYF. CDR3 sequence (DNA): TGCGCCAGCAGCTTTTTGGGTATCTCTGGAAACACCATATATTTT.

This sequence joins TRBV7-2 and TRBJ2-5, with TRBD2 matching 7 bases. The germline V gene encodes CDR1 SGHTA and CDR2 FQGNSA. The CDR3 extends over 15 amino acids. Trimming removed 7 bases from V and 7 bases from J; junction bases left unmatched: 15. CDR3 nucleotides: TGTGCCAGCAAATCGACTCCTTGGGGGGAGGGGACCCAGTACTTC. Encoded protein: CASKSTPWGEGTQYF.

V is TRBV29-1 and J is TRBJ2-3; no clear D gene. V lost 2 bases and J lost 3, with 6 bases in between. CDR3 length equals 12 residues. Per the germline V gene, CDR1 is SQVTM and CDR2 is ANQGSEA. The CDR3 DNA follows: TGCAGCGTTGAAACTCGAACAGATACGCAGTATTTT. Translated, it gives CSVETRTDTQYF.

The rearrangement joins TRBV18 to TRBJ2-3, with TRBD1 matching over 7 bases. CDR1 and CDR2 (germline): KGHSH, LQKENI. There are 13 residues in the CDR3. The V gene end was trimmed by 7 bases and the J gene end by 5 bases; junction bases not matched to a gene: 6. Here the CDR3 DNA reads TGTGCCAGCTTAGCCGGGACAGAAGATACGCAGTATTTT. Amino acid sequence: CASLAGTEDTQYF.

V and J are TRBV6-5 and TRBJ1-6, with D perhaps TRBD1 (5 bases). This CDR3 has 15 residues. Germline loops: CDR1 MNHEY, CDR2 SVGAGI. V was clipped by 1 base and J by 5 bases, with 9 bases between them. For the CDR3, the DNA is TGTGCCAGCAGTTACTACCGGGGGGATAATTCACCCCTCCACTTT. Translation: CASSYYRGDNSPLHF.

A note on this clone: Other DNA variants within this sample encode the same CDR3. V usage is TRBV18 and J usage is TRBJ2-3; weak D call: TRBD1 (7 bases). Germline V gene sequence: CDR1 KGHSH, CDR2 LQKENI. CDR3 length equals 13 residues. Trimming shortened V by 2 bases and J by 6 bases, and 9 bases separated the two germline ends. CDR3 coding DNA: TGTGCCAGCTCACCATCAGGGGGGGATACGCAGTATTTT. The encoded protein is CASSPSGGDTQYF.

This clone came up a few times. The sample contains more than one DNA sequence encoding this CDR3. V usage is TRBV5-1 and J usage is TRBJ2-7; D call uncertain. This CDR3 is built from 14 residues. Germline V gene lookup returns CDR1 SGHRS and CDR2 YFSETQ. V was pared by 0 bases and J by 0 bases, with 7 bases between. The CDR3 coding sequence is TGCGCCAGCAGCTTGGCAGTGAACTCCTACGAGCAGTACTTC. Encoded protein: CASSLAVNSYEQYF.

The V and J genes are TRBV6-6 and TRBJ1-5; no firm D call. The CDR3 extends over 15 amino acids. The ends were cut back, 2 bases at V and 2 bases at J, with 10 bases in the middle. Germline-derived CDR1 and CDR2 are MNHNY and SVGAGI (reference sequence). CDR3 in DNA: TGTGCCAGCAGTTACGGTAGCATGGGCAATCAGCCCCAGCATTTT. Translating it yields CASSYGSMGNQPQHF.

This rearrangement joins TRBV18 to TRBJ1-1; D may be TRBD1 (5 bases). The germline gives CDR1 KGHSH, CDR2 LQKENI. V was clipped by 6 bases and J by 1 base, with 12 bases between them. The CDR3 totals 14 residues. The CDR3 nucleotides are TGTGCCAGCTCCAGATATGGGGGGAACACTGAAGCTTTCTTT. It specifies CASSRYGGNTEAFF.

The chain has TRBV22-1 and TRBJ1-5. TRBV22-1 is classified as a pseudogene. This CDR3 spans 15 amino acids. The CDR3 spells CPGSARVGFNQPQHF. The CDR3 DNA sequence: TGTCCTGGGAGCGCACGTGTAGGGTTCAATCAGCCCCAGCATTTT.

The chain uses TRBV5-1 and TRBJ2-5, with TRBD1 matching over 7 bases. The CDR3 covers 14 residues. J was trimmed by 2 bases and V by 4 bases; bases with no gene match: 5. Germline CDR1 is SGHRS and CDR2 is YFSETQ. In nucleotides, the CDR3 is TGCGCCAGCAGCCACGACAGGGATCAAGAGACCCAGTACTTC. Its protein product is CASSHDRDQETQYF.

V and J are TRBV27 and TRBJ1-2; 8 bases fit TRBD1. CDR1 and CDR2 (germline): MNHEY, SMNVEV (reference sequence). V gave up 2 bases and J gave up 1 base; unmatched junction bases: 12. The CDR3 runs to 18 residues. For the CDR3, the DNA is TGTGCCAGCAGTTTAGTGGGGGGAGGCAGGGGGCTTAACTATGGCTACACCTTC. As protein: CASSLVGGGRGLNYGYTF.

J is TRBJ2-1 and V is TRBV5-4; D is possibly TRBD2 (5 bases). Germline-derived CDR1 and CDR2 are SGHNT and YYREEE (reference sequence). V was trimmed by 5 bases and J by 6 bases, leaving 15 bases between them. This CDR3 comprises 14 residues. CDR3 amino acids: CASSQDSAANEQFF. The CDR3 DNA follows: TGTGCCAGCAGTCAGGACTCGGCCGCCAATGAGCAGTTCTTC.

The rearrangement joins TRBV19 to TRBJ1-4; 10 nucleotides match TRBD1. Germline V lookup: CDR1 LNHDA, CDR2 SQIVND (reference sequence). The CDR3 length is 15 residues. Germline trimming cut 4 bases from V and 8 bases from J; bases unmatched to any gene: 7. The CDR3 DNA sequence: TGTGCCAGTAGTAAATACCGGGACAGGGGCGAAAAACTGTTTTTT. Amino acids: CASSKYRDRGEKLFF.

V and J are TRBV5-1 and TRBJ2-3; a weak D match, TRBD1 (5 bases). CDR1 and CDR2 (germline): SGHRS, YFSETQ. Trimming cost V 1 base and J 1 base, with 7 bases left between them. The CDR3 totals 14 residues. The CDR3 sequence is CASSLLQGTDTQYF. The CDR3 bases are TGCGCCAGCAGCTTGCTACAGGGCACAGATACGCAGTATTTT.

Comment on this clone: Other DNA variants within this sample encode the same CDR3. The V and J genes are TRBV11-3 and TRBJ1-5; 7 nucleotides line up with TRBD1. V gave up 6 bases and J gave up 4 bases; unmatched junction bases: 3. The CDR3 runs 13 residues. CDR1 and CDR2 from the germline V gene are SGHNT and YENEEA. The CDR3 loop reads CASSLQGNQPQHF. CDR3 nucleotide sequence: TGTGCCAGCAGTTTACAGGGGAATCAGCCCCAGCATTTT.

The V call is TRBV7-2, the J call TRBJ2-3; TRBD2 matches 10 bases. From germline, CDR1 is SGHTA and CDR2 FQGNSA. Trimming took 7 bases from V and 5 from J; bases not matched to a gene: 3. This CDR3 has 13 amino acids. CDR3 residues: CASNIAGGDTQYF. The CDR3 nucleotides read TGTGCCAGCAATATAGCGGGGGGAGATACGCAGTATTTT.

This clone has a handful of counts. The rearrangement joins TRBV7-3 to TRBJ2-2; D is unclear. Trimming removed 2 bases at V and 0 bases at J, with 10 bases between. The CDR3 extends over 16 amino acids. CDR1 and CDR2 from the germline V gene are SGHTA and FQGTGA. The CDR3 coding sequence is TGTGCCAGCAGCTTACTCGGCAGCGCGAACACCGGGGAGCTGTTTTTT. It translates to CASSLLGSANTGELFF. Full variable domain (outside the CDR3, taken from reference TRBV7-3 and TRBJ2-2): GAGVSQTPSNKVTEKGKYVELRCDPISGHTALYWYRQSLGQGPEFLIYFQGTGAADDSGLPNDRFFAVRPEGSVSTLKIQRTERGDSAVYLCASSLLGSANTGELFFGEGSRLTVL.

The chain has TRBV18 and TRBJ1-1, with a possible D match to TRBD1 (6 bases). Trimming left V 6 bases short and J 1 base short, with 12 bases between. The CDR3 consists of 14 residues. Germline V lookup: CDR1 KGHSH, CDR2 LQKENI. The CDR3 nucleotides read TGTGCCAGCTCCGTCGCAGGGGAGAACACTGAAGCTTTCTTT. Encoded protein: CASSVAGENTEAFF.

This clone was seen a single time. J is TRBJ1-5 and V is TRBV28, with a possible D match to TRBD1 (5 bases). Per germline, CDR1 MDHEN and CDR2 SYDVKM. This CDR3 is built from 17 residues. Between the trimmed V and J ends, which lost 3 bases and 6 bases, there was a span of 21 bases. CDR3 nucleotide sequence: TGTGCCAGCAGTTTCGGGACGGGATCTCGGGTCGCTCAGCCCCAGCATTTT. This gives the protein CASSFGTGSRVAQPQHF.

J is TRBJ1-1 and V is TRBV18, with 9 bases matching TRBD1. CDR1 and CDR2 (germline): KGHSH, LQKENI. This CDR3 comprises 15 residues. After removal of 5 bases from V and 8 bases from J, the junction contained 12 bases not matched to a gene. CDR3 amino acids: CASSRGQGAQSEAFF. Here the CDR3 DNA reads TGTGCCAGCTCAAGGGGACAGGGAGCACAATCGGAAGCTTTCTTT.

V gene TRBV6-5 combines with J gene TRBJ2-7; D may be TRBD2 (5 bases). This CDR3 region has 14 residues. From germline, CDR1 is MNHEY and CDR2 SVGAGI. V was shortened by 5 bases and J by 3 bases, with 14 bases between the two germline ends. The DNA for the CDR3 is TGTGCCAGCAGTCTCGAGAGACGGGGCTACGAGCAGTACTTC. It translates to CASSLERRGYEQYF.

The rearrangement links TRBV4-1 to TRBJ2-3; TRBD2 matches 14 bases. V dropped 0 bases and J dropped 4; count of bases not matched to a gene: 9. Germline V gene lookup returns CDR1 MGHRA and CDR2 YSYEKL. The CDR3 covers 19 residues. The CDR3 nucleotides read TGCGCCAGCAGCCAAGACGTGAGACTAGCGGGGGGGCGATCAGATACGCAGTATTTT. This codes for CASSQDVRLAGGRSDTQYF.

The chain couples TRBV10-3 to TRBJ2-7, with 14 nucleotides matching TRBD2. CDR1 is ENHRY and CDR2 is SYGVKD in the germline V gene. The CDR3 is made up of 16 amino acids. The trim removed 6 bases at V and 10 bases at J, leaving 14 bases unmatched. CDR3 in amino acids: CAIRFTGTSGGEPQYF. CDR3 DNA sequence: TGTGCCATCAGATTCACCGGGACTAGCGGGGGAGAACCACAGTACTTC.

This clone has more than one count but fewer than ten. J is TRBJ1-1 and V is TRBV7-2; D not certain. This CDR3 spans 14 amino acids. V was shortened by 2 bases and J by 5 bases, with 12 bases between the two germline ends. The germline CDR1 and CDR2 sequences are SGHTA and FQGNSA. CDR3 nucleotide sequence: TGTGCCAGCAGCTTAAAAGGGTCGGGGACTGAAGCTTTCTTT. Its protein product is CASSLKGSGTEAFF.